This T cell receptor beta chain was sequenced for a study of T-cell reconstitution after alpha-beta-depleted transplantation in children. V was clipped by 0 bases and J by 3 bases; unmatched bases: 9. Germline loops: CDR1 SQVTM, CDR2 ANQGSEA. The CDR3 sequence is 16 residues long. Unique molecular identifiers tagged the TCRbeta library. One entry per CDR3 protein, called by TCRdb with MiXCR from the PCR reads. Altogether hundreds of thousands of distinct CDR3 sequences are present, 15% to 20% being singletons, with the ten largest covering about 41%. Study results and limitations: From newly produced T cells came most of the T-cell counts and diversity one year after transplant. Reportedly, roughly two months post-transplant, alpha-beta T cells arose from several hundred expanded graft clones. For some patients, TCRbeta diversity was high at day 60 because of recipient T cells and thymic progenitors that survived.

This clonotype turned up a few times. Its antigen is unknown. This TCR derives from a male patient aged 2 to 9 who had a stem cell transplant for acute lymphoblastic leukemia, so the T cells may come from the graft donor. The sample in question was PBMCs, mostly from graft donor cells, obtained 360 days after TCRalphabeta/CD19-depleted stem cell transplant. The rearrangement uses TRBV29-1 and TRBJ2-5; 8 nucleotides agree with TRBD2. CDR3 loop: CSVEDPLGLAEETQYF. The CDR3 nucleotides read TGCAGCGTTGAAGACCCCCTCGGACTAGCCGAAGAGACCCAGTACTTC.